The rows below give T cell receptor beta chains drawn from one sample of a study of circulating and synovial CD4+ cells in juvenile arthritis. Method: immunoSEQ multiplex PCR; TCRdb's copy keeps in-frame clones and lacks some. The table has around 31,000 clones, 95% seen once. The sequenced material came from CD4+ T cells from blood. These receptors were obtained from a human donor with juvenile idiopathic arthritis. Each CDR3 is given with its conserved first and last residue. Each record gives: V gene, D gene, clone size, J gene, CDR3 protein, CDR3 DNA. The D gene is left open where the match is weak. Where a row states a size, it is once, few, many or the class of an expanded clone; other rows omit it.

TRBV29-1	-	once	TRBJ1-1	CSGQNTEAFF	TGCTCTGGACAGAACACTGAAGCTTTCTTT
TRBV10-3	TRBD1	-	TRBJ2-5	CAISIQGSQETQYF	TGTGCCATCAGTATACAGGGGTCCCAAGAGACCCAGTACTTC
TRBV5-1	TRBD1	-	TRBJ2-1	CASSSGQGEQFF	TGCGCCAGCAGCTCCGGACAGGGTGAGCAGTTCTTC
TRBV15	TRBD2	once	TRBJ2-7	CATSRGGRAGDWQYF	TGTGCCACCAGCAGAGGCGGCAGAGCGGGAGACTGGCAGTACTTC
TRBV11-2	-	-	TRBJ1-2	CASSFGEGYTF	TGTGCCAGCAGCTTTGGTGAGGGCTACACCTTC
TRBV25-1	-	-	TRBJ1-6	CASSEGDSPLHF	TGTGCCAGCAGTGAAGGGGACTCCCCCCTCCACTTT
TRBV14	TRBD1	-	TRBJ1-2	CASSRQGLGYTF	TGTGCCAGCAGCCGACAGGGTCTGGGCTACACCTTC
TRBV7-2	-	-	TRBJ1-2	CASSLEGQANYGYTF	TGTGCCAGCAGCTTAGAGGGACAAGCTAACTATGGCTACACCTTC
TRBV28	-	-	TRBJ2-3	CASSLDRYSTDTQYF	TGTGCCAGCAGTTTAGACAGATATAGCACAGATACGCAGTATTTT
TRBV6-6	TRBD1	-	TRBJ1-1	CASSTLGGGTRPEAFF	TGTGCCAGCAGCACCCTAGGAGGGGGCACGCGACCTGAAGCTTTCTTT
TRBV9	-	-	TRBJ1-2	CASSPPRQLNYGYTF	TGTGCCAGCAGCCCTCCCCGACAGCTTAACTATGGCTACACCTTC
TRBV28	-	once	TRBJ1-4	CASTTGSLNEKLFF	TGTGCCAGCACTACCGGGTCTCTTAATGAAAAACTGTTTTTT
TRBV29-1	TRBD1	-	TRBJ1-1	CSVGQGTMNTEAFF	TGCAGCGTCGGACAGGGGACCATGAACACTGAAGCTTTCTTT
TRBV27	-	-	TRBJ1-4	CASKGDILSNEKLFF	TGTGCCAGCAAAGGGGATATCCTCTCTAATGAAAAACTGTTTTTT
TRBV30	TRBD1	-	TRBJ1-6	CAWRDRYDSPLHF	TGTGCCTGGAGGGACAGGTACGATTCCCCCCTCCACTTT
TRBV6-5	-	once	TRBJ1-1	CATSEGFTEAFF	TGTGCCACCTCGGAGGGGTTCACTGAAGCTTTCTTT
TRBV7-2	-	-	TRBJ2-3	CASSLPTDTQYF	TGTGCCAGCAGCCTTCCCACAGATACGCAGTATTTT
TRBV9	-	-	TRBJ1-3	CASSVAGTLSGNTIYF	TGTGCCAGCAGCGTAGCCGGGACTCTCTCTGGAAACACCATATATTTT
TRBV9	-	-	TRBJ1-3	CASSVIPEGGNTIYF	TGTGCCAGCAGCGTAATCCCAGAGGGTGGAAACACCATATATTTT
TRBV11-2	TRBD2	once	TRBJ2-5	CASSREGRQETQYF	TGTGCCAGCAGTCGGGAGGGGAGGCAAGAGACCCAGTACTTC
TRBV28	TRBD1	-	TRBJ1-2	CASSSPGQPVYGYTF	TGTGCCAGCAGTTCACCGGGACAGCCAGTCTATGGCTACACCTTC
TRBV9	-	once	TRBJ2-3	CASSVAGGGYTDTQYF	TGTGCCAGCAGCGTAGCTGGCGGGGGCTACACAGATACGCAGTATTTT
TRBV29-1	-	-	TRBJ1-2	CSVAGRGGPSYGYTF	TGCAGCGTGGCCGGTAGGGGGGGGCCTTCATATGGCTACACCTTC
TRBV11-1	-	-	TRBJ2-3	CASRPRRAGYF	TGTGCCAGCAGACCCCGGCGGGCCGGGTATTTT
TRBV9	TRBD2	-	TRBJ2-7	CASSVKSGAYEQYF	TGTGCCAGCAGCGTAAAGAGCGGGGCCTACGAGCAGTACTTC
TRBV5-1	TRBD2	-	TRBJ2-5	CASSLILAGRETQYF	TGCGCCAGCAGCTTGATTCTAGCGGGACGAGAGACCCAGTACTTC
TRBV5-1	-	-	TRBJ1-2	CASSLVSGENYGYTF	TGCGCCAGCAGCTTGGTGTCAGGGGAGAACTATGGCTACACCTTC
TRBV21-1	-	-	TRBJ1-1	CASSKVGSPYTEAFF	TGTGCCAGCAGCAAAGTGGGCAGCCCCTACACTGAAGCTTTCTTT
TRBV10-1	TRBD1	-	TRBJ2-3	CASSDRTGGGHTDTQYF	TGCGCCAGCAGTGACCGGACAGGGGGGGGCCACACAGATACGCAGTATTTT
TRBV19	TRBD2	-	TRBJ2-2	CASSGLAGLTGELFF	TGTGCCAGTAGTGGACTAGCGGGACTCACCGGGGAGCTGTTTTTT
TRBV30	TRBD2	-	TRBJ2-7	CAWSSRLAGISYEQYF	TGTGCCTGGAGTTCCCGACTAGCGGGGATCTCCTACGAGCAGTACTTC
TRBV2	TRBD1	-	TRBJ2-1	CASSEEQGAYNEQFF	TGTGCCAGCAGTGAAGAACAGGGGGCGTACAATGAGCAGTTCTTC
TRBV2	TRBD2	-	TRBJ2-7	CASTRTSGSYEQYF	TGTGCCAGCACTCGGACTAGCGGGTCCTACGAGCAGTACTTC
TRBV4-2	TRBD2	-	TRBJ2-5	CASSQDPSGKETQYF	TGTGCCAGCAGCCAAGACCCTAGCGGAAAAGAGACCCAGTACTTC
TRBV9	TRBD2	-	TRBJ2-1	CASSPGSGMANEQFF	TGTGCCAGCAGCCCAGGGAGCGGGATGGCCAATGAGCAGTTCTTC
TRBV11-2	TRBD1	-	TRBJ2-2	CASSLGPDRAVGRELFF	TGTGCCAGCAGCTTAGGACCGGACAGGGCAGTTGGAAGAGAGCTGTTTTTT
TRBV14	TRBD2	-	TRBJ2-1	CASSQPGTSGGSQQFF	TGTGCCAGCAGCCAACCCGGGACTAGCGGGGGAAGTCAGCAGTTCTTC
TRBV9	-	-	TRBJ1-2	CASSKQSGGYTF	TGTGCCAGCAGCAAGCAGTCGGGTGGCTACACCTTC
TRBV28	-	-	TRBJ2-7	CASSLVGAREQYF	TGTGCCAGCAGTTTAGTGGGGGCGCGAGAGCAGTACTTC
TRBV6-5	TRBD2	-	TRBJ2-1	CASTPAAGGDNEQFF	TGTGCCAGCACCCCGGCGGCGGGAGGCGACAATGAGCAGTTCTTC
TRBV13	-	-	TRBJ1-5	CASSTSVHGAQHF	TGTGCCAGCAGTACCTCGGTCCACGGGGCCCAGCATTTT
TRBV5-4	-	-	TRBJ2-3	CASSLRTATTDTQYF	TGTGCCAGCAGCCTGCGGACAGCCACCACAGATACGCAGTATTTT
TRBV6-1	TRBD2	once	TRBJ2-3	CASRLAGVLDTQYF	TGTGCCAGCAGGCTAGCGGGAGTACTAGATACGCAGTATTTT
TRBV28	-	-	TRBJ2-3	CASSFQGDFTDTQYF	TGTGCCAGCAGTTTCCAGGGGGACTTCACAGATACGCAGTATTTT
TRBV7-8	-	-	TRBJ1-2	CASSLFSGLSYTF	TGTGCCAGCAGCTTGTTCTCGGGATTAAGCTACACCTTC